These 10 T cell receptor beta chains came from one sample sequenced in a study of control samples from healthy donors and cancer patients. TCRdb's table, derived via immunoSEQ multiplex PCR, lists solely in-frame clones and lacks some. The data contain 150,000 or so clones, 92% of them singletons. Input material: blood. The receptors were gathered from a woman aged 25 to 45 in good health.

This clone was seen a single time. CDR3 region: CASSFRGAGYGYTF. The CDR3, as DNA: TGTGCCAGCAGTTTTCGGGGGGCGGGCTATGGCTACACCTTC. The gene calls are TRBV27 and TRBJ1-2, with a tentative D call TRBD1 (6 bases). Germline CDR1 MNHEY, CDR2 SMNVEV (reference sequence). The CDR3 runs to 14 residues. The V end was cut by 3 bases, the J end by 4 bases, with 12 bases between.

The chain employs TRBV27 and TRBJ2-7; a possible D gene is TRBD1 (6 bases). The CDR3 consists of 15 residues. CDR1 and CDR2 (germline): MNHEY, SMNVEV (reference sequence). V dropped 0 bases and J dropped 1 base, with 10 bases sitting between them. The CDR3 DNA sequence: TGTGCCAGCAGTTTATCGGGGCAGGGGTCCTACGAGCAGTACTTC. It is translated as CASSLSGQGSYEQYF.

V and J are TRBV7-9 and TRBJ1-4; 8 bases agree with TRBD1. The CDR3 is 14 residues long. V gave up 5 bases and J gave up 4 bases; unmatched junction bases: 3. Germline assignment: CDR1 SEHNR and CDR2 FQNEAQ (reference sequence). For the CDR3, the DNA is TGTGCCAGCAGCGAGGGACAGGTTAATGAAAAACTGTTTTTT. Translating gives CASSEGQVNEKLFF.

The J gene is TRBJ2-1, the V gene TRBV11-1, with D uncertain. CDR1 and CDR2 from the germline V gene are SGHAT and FQDESV (reference sequence). V was shortened by 5 bases and J by 0 bases, with 11 bases between the two germline ends. The CDR3 has 15 residues. Here the CDR3 DNA reads TGTGCCAGCAGCCCCGGACCTAGCTCCTACAATGAGCAGTTCTTC. This sequence encodes CASSPGPSSYNEQFF.

The CDR3 nucleotides read TGTGCCACTCTCCTCGGGGACACTGAAGCTTTCTTT. Its protein product is CATLLGDTEAFF. The genes are TRBV2 and TRBJ1-1; no definite D call. This CDR3 spans 12 amino acids. Germline V gene data show CDR1 as SNHLY and CDR2 as FYNNEI. The V end lost 10 bases, the J end lost 3 bases, and 12 bases lay between the germline ends.

The chain combines TRBV4-3 with TRBJ2-1; 8 nucleotides align to TRBD2. V trimming: 1 base; J trimming: 3 bases; junction bases outside the gene matches: 8. The CDR3 runs 17 residues. CDR1 is LGHNA and CDR2 is YSLEER in the germline V gene. The CDR3 here is CASSQVGTSGLYNEQFF. Written as DNA, the CDR3 is TGCGCCAGCAGCCAAGTAGGCACTAGCGGACTCTACAATGAGCAGTTCTTC.

Only one count was recorded for this clone. The rearrangement uses TRBV7-2 and TRBJ2-3, with D unclear. The length of the CDR3 is 13 residues. The germline CDR1 and CDR2 sequences are SGHTA and FQGNSA. Trimming pared 4 bases from V and 5 bases from J, leaving 10 bases between. In DNA, the CDR3 is TGTGCCAGCAGCTCGTCGTACGGAGATACGCAGTATTTT. It is translated as CASSSSYGDTQYF.

The CDR3 DNA sequence: TGTGCCAGCAGATTAGCGGGAGGGCCTGTTGAGACCCAGTACTTC. Encoded protein: CASRLAGGPVETQYF. The V and J genes are TRBV2 and TRBJ2-5; 11 bases line up with TRBD2. The CDR3 has 15 amino acids. Germline values: CDR1 SNHLY, CDR2 FYNNEI. Trimming at V came to 6 bases and at J to 5 bases, leaving 8 bases not matched to a gene.

The chain couples TRBV28 to TRBJ2-2; 12 bases match TRBD2. CDR1 and CDR2 (germline): MDHEN, SYDVKM. The CDR3 is 16 residues long. Trimming at V came to 2 bases and at J to 7 bases, leaving 5 bases not matched to a gene. In DNA form, the CDR3 reads TGTGCCAGCAGTTTAGAGGCTAGCGGGAGGGTCGGGGAGCTGTTTTTT. This sequence encodes CASSLEASGRVGELFF.

The V gene is TRBV3-1 (or the pseudogene TRBV3-2), the J gene TRBJ2-3; weak D call: TRBD2 (5 bases). Trimming shortened V by 0 bases and J by 2 bases, and 15 bases separated the two germline ends. The CDR3 has 17 residues. Per the germline V gene, CDR1 is LGHDT and CDR2 is YNNKEL (reference sequence). The CDR3 is CASSQDGGKGNTDTQYF. The CDR3 coding sequence is TGTGCCAGCAGCCAAGATGGAGGAAAAGGGAACACAGATACGCAGTATTTT.